This T cell receptor beta chain was captured by sequencing in a study of T cell clones after liver transplantation. V was pared by 3 bases and J by 4 bases, with 7 bases of the junction left unmatched. CDR3 length: 15 residues. Germline V gene data show CDR1 as MNHNS and CDR2 as SASEGT. Generated by immunoSEQ multiplex PCR, the TCRdb table keeps only in-frame clones and is missing some. Seen here are tens of thousands of clones, around two thirds observed once, and the top ten hold approximately 2.6%. The chain is built from TRBV6-1 and TRBJ2-7, with 9 nucleotides matching TRBD1. Sequenced here: CD4+ T cells from blood, sampled at the 15-month timepoint. The TCR sequence derives from a human patient who received a liver transplant. Some T cells may be supplied by the graft donor. The CDR3 sequence: CASSESPGQGYEQYF. The CDR3 region has the DNA TGTGCCAGCAGTGAGAGCCCGGGACAGGGTTACGAGCAGTACTTC.